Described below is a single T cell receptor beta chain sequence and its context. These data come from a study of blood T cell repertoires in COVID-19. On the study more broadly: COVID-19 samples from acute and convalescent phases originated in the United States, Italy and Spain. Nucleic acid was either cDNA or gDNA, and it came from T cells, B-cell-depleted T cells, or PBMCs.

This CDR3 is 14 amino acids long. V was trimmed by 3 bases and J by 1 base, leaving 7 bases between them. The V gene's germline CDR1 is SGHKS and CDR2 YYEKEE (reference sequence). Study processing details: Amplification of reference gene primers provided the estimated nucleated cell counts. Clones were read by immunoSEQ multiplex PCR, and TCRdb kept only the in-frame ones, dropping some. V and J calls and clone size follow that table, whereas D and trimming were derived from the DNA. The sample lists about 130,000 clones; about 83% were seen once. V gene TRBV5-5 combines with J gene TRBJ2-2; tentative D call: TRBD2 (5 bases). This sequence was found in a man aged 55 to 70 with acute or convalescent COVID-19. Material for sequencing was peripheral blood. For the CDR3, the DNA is TGTGCCAGCAGCTCACTAGGGAACACCGGGGAGCTGTTTTTT. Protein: CASSSLGNTGELFF.